A selection of T cell receptor beta chains follows, all from one sample in a study of shared clonotypes between healthy human individuals. Libraries were prepared by immunoSEQ multiplex PCR; TCRdb keeps only in-frame clonotypes and omits some of them. The table lists approximately 2.3 million clones, roughly 93% of them singletons. The specimen was naive CD4+ T cells from PBMCs. The receptors originated from a young man in good health. Some clones in this sample may be carry-over from other donors' samples. CDR3s include the opening cysteine and the closing phenylalanine or tryptophan. A D gene is named only where the DNA matches it firmly. The size entry is marked missing in some rows and otherwise reads once, few, many or a size class.

TRBV28	NA	NA	TRBJ2-3	TGTGCCAGCAGTTCCGCCGGGACATCCACCAGAGATACGCAGTATTTT	CASSSAGTSTRDTQYF
TRBV5-4	NA	NA	TRBJ2-1	TGTGCCAGCAGCTCCTACCTAGTAAATGAGCAGTTCTTC	CASSSYLVNEQFF
TRBV6-4	NA	TRBD1	TRBJ2-5	TGTGCCAGCAGTGTTTTCAGGGGGCCTCGAGAGACCCAGTACTTC	CASSVFRGPRETQYF
TRBV18	NA	NA	TRBJ1-5	TGTGCCAGCTCACCACTGGTTGACCAGCCCCAGCATTTT	CASSPLVDQPQHF
TRBV5-5	NA	NA	TRBJ1-5	TGTGCCAGCAGCCCTATAGGGGGGTCAGATCAGCCCCAGCATTTT	CASSPIGGSDQPQHF
TRBV27	NA	NA	TRBJ2-5	TGTGCCAGCGGCTATGGCCCAGAGACCCAGTACTTC	CASGYGPETQYF
TRBV6-5	NA	NA	TRBJ1-2	TGTGCCAGCAGTTACTCGTCCAGGGCTAACTATGGCTACACCTTC	CASSYSSRANYGYTF
TRBV30	once	NA	TRBJ1-6	TGTGCCTGGAGCCGAACCGGACAGACAGTTTCACCCCTCCACTTT	CAWSRTGQTVSPLHF
TRBV29-1	NA	NA	TRBJ1-1	TGCAGCGTCGGGGCCCAAGAAGCTTTCTTT	CSVGAQEAFF
TRBV9	NA	NA	TRBJ2-2	TGTGCCAGCAGCGGAACATCCGCCACCGGGGAGCTGTTTTTT	CASSGTSATGELFF
TRBV2	NA	NA	TRBJ1-1	TGTGCCAGCTCTGGAACCGCGGGTAACACTGAAGCTTTCTTT	CASSGTAGNTEAFF